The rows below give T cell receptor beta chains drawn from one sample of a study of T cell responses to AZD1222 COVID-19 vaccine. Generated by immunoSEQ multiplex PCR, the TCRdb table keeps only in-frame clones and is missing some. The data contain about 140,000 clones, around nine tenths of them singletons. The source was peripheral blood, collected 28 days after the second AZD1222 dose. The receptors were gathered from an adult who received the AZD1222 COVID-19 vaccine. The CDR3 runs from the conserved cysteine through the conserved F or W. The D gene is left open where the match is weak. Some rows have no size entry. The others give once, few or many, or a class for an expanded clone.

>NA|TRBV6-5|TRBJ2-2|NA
TGTGCCAGCAGTTACTCTAGGTGGACCGGGGAGCTGTTTTTT
CASSYSRWTGELFF
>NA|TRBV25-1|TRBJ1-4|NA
TGTGCCAGCAGTCCAGGGGCCGCTAATGAAAAACTGTTTTTT
CASSPGAANEKLFF
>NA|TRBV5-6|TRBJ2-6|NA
TGTGCCAGCAGCTTGTGGGGTTCTGGGGCCAACGTCCTGACTTTC
CASSLWGSGANVLTF
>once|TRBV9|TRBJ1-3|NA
TGTGCCAGCAGCGTAACGGGGGCTGTGGGAAACACCATATATTTT
CASSVTGAVGNTIYF
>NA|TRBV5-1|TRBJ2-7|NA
TGCGCCAGCAGCTTGCAATCCGGGACCGAGGGACAGTACTTC
CASSLQSGTEGQYF
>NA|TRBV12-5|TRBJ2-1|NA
TGTGCTAGTGGTTTGGCGGGGGTTGAGCAGTTCTTC
CASGLAGVEQFF
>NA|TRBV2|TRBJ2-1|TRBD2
TGTGCCAGCAGTGGTTCTAGCGGGGGGGTTGAGCAGTTCTTC
CASSGSSGGVEQFF
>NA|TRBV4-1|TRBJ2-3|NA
TGCGCCAGCAGCCCCGACCCCCTTTACGGGGACGCTAGCACAGATACGCAGTATTTT
CASSPDPLYGDASTDTQYF
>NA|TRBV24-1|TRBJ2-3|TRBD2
TGTGCCACCGGGGGAGGAGCGGGAGAAGTGGATACGCAGTATTTT
CATGGGAGEVDTQYF
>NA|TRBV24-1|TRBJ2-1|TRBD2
TGTGCCACCAGTGACCTCCTAGCGGATGGCGAGCAGTTCTTC
CATSDLLADGEQFF
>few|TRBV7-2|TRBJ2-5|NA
TGTGCCAGCACCCCTCAAGGGATGAGCGCCTCAGAGACCCAGTACTTC
CASTPQGMSASETQYF
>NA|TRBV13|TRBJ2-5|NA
TGTGCCAGCACCCAAGGAGTTCGAGAGACCCAGTACTTC
CASTQGVRETQYF
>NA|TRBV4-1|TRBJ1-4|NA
TGCGCCAGCAGCCAAGAACCCCCGGGGCCCGCGGGTGAAAAACTGTTTTTT
CASSQEPPGPAGEKLFF
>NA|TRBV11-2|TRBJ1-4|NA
TGTGCCAGCAGCCGCGACGGGGCTCGGGAAAAACTGTTTTTT
CASSRDGAREKLFF
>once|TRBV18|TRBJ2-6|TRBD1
TGTGCCAGCTCACTCCGGGACAGCGACTCTGGGGCCAACGTCCTGACTTTC
CASSLRDSDSGANVLTF
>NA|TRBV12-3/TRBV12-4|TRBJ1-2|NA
TGTGCCAGCAGTCGAACCTATGGCTACACCTTC
CASSRTYGYTF
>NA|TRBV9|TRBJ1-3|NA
TGTGCCAGCAGCGTTGACAGTTCTGGAAACACCATATATTTT
CASSVDSSGNTIYF
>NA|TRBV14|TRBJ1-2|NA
TGTGCCAGCAGCCACAGCCCAAACTATGGCTACACCTTC
CASSHSPNYGYTF
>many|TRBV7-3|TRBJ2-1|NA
TGTGCCAGCAGCCCCCGGTTGTTGGATGAGCAGTTCTTC
CASSPRLLDEQFF
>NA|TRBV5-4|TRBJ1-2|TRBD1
TGTGCCAGCAGCTCTGGGACAGGGGGCGGCCCCGTCTATGGCTACACCTTC
CASSSGTGGGPVYGYTF
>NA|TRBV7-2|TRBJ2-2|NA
TGTGCCAGCAGCTCGCAGCTCGTGGGTAACACCGGGGAGCTGTTTTTT
CASSSQLVGNTGELFF
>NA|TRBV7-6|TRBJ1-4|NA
TGTGCCAGCAGCCGTACCAAGCCAAGTATTGCAACTAATGAAAAACTGTTTTTT
CASSRTKPSIATNEKLFF
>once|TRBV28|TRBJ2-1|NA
TGTGCCAGCAGTTTACAACTTGAGCAGTTCTTC
CASSLQLEQFF
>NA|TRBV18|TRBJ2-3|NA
TGTGCCAGCTCACCCAAGGCAGATACGCAGTATTTT
CASSPKADTQYF
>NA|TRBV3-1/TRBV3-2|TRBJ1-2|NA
TGTGCCAGCAGCCAAGACCAGATGGGGGGTCTCTATGGCTACACCTTC
CASSQDQMGGLYGYTF
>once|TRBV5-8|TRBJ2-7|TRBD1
TGTGCCAGCACCACCGGACAGGGGGCCTACGAGCAGTACTTC
CASTTGQGAYEQYF
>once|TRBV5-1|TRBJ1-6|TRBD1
TGCGCCAGCAGACCCGGACAGGGTGCGTCCCCCCTCCACTTT
CASRPGQGASPLHF
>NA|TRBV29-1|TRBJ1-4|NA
TGCAGCGTTGAAGCTGAGGAAAAACTGTTTTTT
CSVEAEEKLFF
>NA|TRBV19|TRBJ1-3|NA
TGTGCCAGTAACCGACAGGCAGTTGGTTATGGAAACACCATATATTTT
CASNRQAVGYGNTIYF
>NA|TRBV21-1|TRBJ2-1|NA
TGTGCCAGCAGCATTAAGCGGGGGGGCGAGAATGAGCAGTTCTTC
CASSIKRGGENEQFF
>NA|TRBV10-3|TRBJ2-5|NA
TGTGCCATCAGGGGAGCGGAAGAGACCCAGTACTTC
CAIRGAEETQYF
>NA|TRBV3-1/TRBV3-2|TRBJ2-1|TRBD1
TGTGCCAGCAGCCAACTGACAGGGGGTGCTACTAGCTCCTACAATGAGCAGTTCTTC
CASSQLTGGATSSYNEQFF
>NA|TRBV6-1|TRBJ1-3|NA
TGTGCCAGCAGTGCCTCCGGGGCCACCCCTGGAAACACCATATATTTT
CASSASGATPGNTIYF
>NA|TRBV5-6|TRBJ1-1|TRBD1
TGTGCCAGCAGCGTGGGTCCGGACAGGGTGAACACTGAAGCTTTCTTT
CASSVGPDRVNTEAFF
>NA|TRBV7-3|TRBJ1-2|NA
TGTGCCAGCAGGGATCCAGCGGTCAACTATGGCTACACCTTC
CASRDPAVNYGYTF
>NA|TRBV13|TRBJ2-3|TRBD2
TGTGCCAGCAGCGCGCTAGCGGGAGGTCCCAGCACAGATACGCAGTATTTT
CASSALAGGPSTDTQYF
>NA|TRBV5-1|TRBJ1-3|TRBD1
TGCGCCAGCAGCTTGGTGGAGGGGGCATTGGGAAACACCATATATTTT
CASSLVEGALGNTIYF
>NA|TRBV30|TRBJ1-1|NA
TGTGCCTGGGGGGTCGGGTCGAACACTGAAGCTTTCTTT
CAWGVGSNTEAFF
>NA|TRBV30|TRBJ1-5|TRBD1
TGTGCCTGGACTTCAGGGGGCTGGGGCAATCAGCCCCAGCATTTT
CAWTSGGWGNQPQHF
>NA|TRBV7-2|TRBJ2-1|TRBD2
TGTGCCAGCAGCCCCCGGGGGGACGCTTTTAATGAGCAGTTCTTC
CASSPRGDAFNEQFF
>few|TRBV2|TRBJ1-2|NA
TGTGCCAGCAGTGGGTTACAGGACGGTGGCTACACCTTC
CASSGLQDGGYTF
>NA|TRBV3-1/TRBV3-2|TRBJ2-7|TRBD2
TGTGCCAGCAGCCAAGTTCGGCTAGCGGGGTCCGAGCAGTACTTC
CASSQVRLAGSEQYF
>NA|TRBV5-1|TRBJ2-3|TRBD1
TGCGCCAGCAGCGCGGGACAGGGGAGCACAGATACGCAGTATTTT
CASSAGQGSTDTQYF
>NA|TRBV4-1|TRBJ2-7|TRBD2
TGCGCCAGCAGCCCCAGAAATGTGGCCGCTAGCGGGAGGTCCGTCTCCTACGAGCAGTACTTC
CASSPRNVAASGRSVSYEQYF
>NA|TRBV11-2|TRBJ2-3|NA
TGTGCCAGCAGCTTAGGACAGGGAGGTACGCAGTATTTT
CASSLGQGGTQYF
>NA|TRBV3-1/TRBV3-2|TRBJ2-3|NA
TGTGCCAGCAGCTCCTTGGGACATTACGATACGCAGTATTTT
CASSSLGHYDTQYF
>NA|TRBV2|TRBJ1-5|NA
TGTGCCAGCCGTGGGATTCGGGGAGGCAATCAGCCCCAGCATTTT
CASRGIRGGNQPQHF
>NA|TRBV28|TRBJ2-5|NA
TGTGCCAGCAGCTCTCATGACAGCCAAGAGACCCAGTACTTC
CASSSHDSQETQYF
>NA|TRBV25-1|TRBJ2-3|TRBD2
TGTGCCAGCAGTCCCCAGACTAGCGGGGATACGCAGTATTTT
CASSPQTSGDTQYF
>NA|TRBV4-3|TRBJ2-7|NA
TGCGCCAGCAGTCCCGGGAGCTCCTACGAGCAGTACTTC
CASSPGSSYEQYF
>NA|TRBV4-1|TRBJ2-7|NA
TGCGCCAGCAGCATCCGGGACGGCCCCTACGAGCAGTACTTC
CASSIRDGPYEQYF
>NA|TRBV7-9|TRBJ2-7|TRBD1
TGTGCCAGCAGCTTGACAGGGGTGGGGACTTCGGTGCAGTACTTC
CASSLTGVGTSVQYF
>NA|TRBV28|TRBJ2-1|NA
TGTGCCAGCAGCCCCCTCTACGGCGGGGTAACAAATGAGCAGTTCTTC
CASSPLYGGVTNEQFF
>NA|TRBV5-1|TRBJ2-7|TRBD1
TGCGCCAGCAGCCAAGAACCGACAGGGCGACAGTACTTC
CASSQEPTGRQYF
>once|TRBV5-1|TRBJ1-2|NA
TGCGCCAGCAGCTTGCTCGGGGGCTATGGCTACACCTTC
CASSLLGGYGYTF